The rows below give T cell receptor beta chains drawn from one sample of a study of OX40 agonist ivuxolimab in advanced cancers. Assay: immunoSEQ multiplex PCR; the TCRdb copy retains only in-frame clones and omits some. The sample has tens of thousands of clones, 80% to 95% seen once. This specimen was CD4+ or CD8+ T cells sorted from blood, taken in a trial of the OX40 agonist ivuxolimab. These receptors all stem from an adult with an advanced solid tumor such as melanoma, head and neck, liver or kidney cancer. CDR3s include the opening cysteine and the closing phenylalanine or tryptophan. The D gene is left open where the match is weak. Clone size, where shown, is once, few, many, or a class for clones that have expanded.

>-|TRBJ2-4|-|TRBV5-1
TGCGCCAGCAGCTTGGTCAGAGCACTAGCCAAAAACATTCAGTACTTC
CASSLVRALAKNIQYF
>-|TRBJ1-1|few|TRBV27
TGTGCCAGCAGCCTACAAGGGGCGATGAACACTGAAGCTTTCTTT
CASSLQGAMNTEAFF
>-|TRBJ1-1|-|TRBV27
TGTGCCAGCAGTCAAACGACAGGAAGGACTGAAGCTTTCTTT
CASSQTTGRTEAFF
>-|TRBJ2-4|-|TRBV5-6
TGTGCCAGCAGCTCCAGGTCAGCCAAAAACATTCAGTACTTC
CASSSRSAKNIQYF
>-|TRBJ1-1|-|TRBV7-8
TGTGCCAGCAGCTTTGCCCAGGGAATAGCTTTCTTT
CASSFAQGIAFF
>TRBD1|TRBJ2-5|-|TRBV11-1
TGTGCCAGCAGCTTTCTACAGGGGGCGGGGGAGACCCAGTACTTC
CASSFLQGAGETQYF
>TRBD1|TRBJ2-5|-|TRBV10-3
TGTGCCACGGCGAAGAGGTTGGGACAGAGATTCCAAGAGACCCAGTACTTC
CATAKRLGQRFQETQYF
>-|TRBJ2-4|-|TRBV2
TGTGCCAGCACACGTAGAGGACAGACGGTGCTAGCCAAAAACATTCAGTACTTC
CASTRRGQTVLAKNIQYF
>-|TRBJ1-2|few|TRBV4-2
TGTGCCAGCAGCCAAGAATCCAGAGATCCCTATGGCTACACCTTC
CASSQESRDPYGYTF
>-|TRBJ2-2|-|TRBV2
TGTGCCAGCGGTAGCGGAAGGTACCGGGAGCTGTTTTTT
CASGSGRYRELFF
>-|TRBJ2-7|few|TRBV19
TGTGCCAGTAGAAACCCACAGACCTACGAGCAGTACTTC
CASRNPQTYEQYF
>-|TRBJ2-7|-|TRBV19
TGTGCCTCCTCCCCGGGACGGCTCGCCGAGCAGTACTTC
CASSPGRLAEQYF
>TRBD1|TRBJ1-1|-|TRBV11-2
TGTGCCAGCAGCTCACAGGGGGCGGCCACTGAAGCTTTCTTT
CASSSQGAATEAFF
>-|TRBJ2-7|-|TRBV11-2
TGTGCCAGCAGCTTAGGATCAGGGCCCTACGAGCAGTACTTC
CASSLGSGPYEQYF
>-|TRBJ1-4|once|TRBV23-1
TGCGCCGCCACCCGGACAGCAACTAATGAAAAACTGTTTTTT
CAATRTATNEKLFF
>-|TRBJ1-1|-|TRBV19
TGTGCCAGTAGTAACAGACCGGGACTACCGAACACTGAAGCTTTCTTT
CASSNRPGLPNTEAFF
>-|TRBJ2-5|-|TRBV7-3
TGTGCCAGCAGCCCAGGACAGTGGGTAGAGACCCAGTACTTC
CASSPGQWVETQYF